The 2 T cell receptor beta chains in this list originate from one sample, sequenced in a study of T cell changes during pregnancy in multiple sclerosis (dated by TCRdb to 2018 to 2020). Libraries came from the immunoSEQ multiplex PCR assay. TCRdb carries this immuneACCESS record with in-frame sequences only. Its versions omit some clonotypes, under half of them owing to an unresolved V gene in the studies checked, with the rest unexplained. Here the sample has around 58,000 clones; roughly 90% occur a single time. The ten largest make up 0.85% of the sample. The specimen was peripheral blood, collected before pregnancy. These receptors originate from a female donor with multiple sclerosis, enrolled in a pregnancy study.

This rearrangement joins TRBV4-3 to TRBJ1-2, with TRBD1 matching over 7 bases. The CDR3 is 14 amino acids. Germline V gives CDR1 LGHNA, CDR2 YSLEER. Trimming removed 0 bases from V and 4 bases from J; junction bases left unmatched: 2. DNA for the CDR3: TGCGCCAGCAGCCAAGACAGGGGGGCCTATGGCTACACCTTC. Translating gives CASSQDRGAYGYTF.

This chain connects TRBV9 to TRBJ2-2; 7 bases agree with TRBD1. Germline V CDR1 and CDR2: SGDLS, YYNGEE. The V and J ends lost 7 bases and 6 bases, in that order; junction bases with no gene match: 6. CDR3 length: 13 amino acids. CDR3 nucleotides: TGTGCCAGCTCGCTGACAGGGTCCGGGGAGCTGTTTTTT. Amino acids: CASSLTGSGELFF.